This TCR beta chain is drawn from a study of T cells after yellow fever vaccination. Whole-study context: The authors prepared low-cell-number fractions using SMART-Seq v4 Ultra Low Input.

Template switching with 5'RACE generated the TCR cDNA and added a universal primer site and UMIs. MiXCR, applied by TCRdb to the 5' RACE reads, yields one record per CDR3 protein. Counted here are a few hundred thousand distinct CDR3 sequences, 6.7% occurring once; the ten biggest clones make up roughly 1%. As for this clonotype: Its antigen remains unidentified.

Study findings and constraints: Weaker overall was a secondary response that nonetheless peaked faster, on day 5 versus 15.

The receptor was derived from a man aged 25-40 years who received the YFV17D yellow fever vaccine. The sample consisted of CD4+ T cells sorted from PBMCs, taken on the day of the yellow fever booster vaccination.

Here the CDR3 DNA reads TGCGCCAGCAGGAGTAGCGGGAGAGATACGCAGTATTTT. Protein: CASRSSGRDTQYF. The chain couples TRBV5-1 to TRBJ2-3; TRBD2 matches at 9 bases. V lost 5 bases to trimming and J lost 5 bases; unmatched junction nucleotides: 3. Germline V CDR1 and CDR2: SGHRS, YFSETQ. This CDR3 region has 13 residues.